Given below is one TCR beta chain in context. Trimming took 0 bases from V and 5 from J, leaving 13 bases between them. The CDR3 is 15 residues long. Germline V gene data show CDR1 as SGHVS and CDR2 as FQNEAQ. The data derive from a study of T cell responses to AZD1222 COVID-19 vaccine. Clones were sequenced by immunoSEQ multiplex PCR, and TCRdb holds only the in-frame ones, with some missing. This sample has 120,000 or so clones, with under 95% found just once. This sequence was found in an adult in good health. The chain carries TRBV7-8 and TRBJ1-2, with D possibly TRBD1 on 6 matching bases. Material: peripheral blood, obtained on day 0 of AZD1222 vaccination. The CDR3: CASSLAGQPSYGYTF. The DNA of the CDR3 is TGTGCCAGCAGCTTAGCAGGACAGCCATCTTATGGCTACACCTTC.